The 24 T cell receptor beta chains given below trace back to one sample, sequenced in a study of blood T cell repertoires in COVID-19. Assay used: immunoSEQ multiplex PCR; TCRdb lists only in-frame clones, some missing. Among over 250,000 clones listed, about nine tenths were seen once. Sequences were obtained from PBMCs or T cells enriched from blood (not recorded which). These receptors all stem from an older woman who had recovered from COVID-19.

In nucleotides, the CDR3 is TGTGCCAGCAGACCACAGGGGGGGACCGAGCATTTT. Translation gives CASRPQGGTEHF. The V call is TRBV28, the J call TRBJ1-5; the match to TRBD1 covers 8 bases. The CDR3 is 12 amino acids. V lost 6 bases to trimming and J lost 14 bases; unmatched junction nucleotides: 9. From germline, CDR1 is MDHEN and CDR2 SYDVKM.

This sequence joins TRBV1 and TRBJ2-5; the D segment call TRBD2 is taken from the table without a DNA check. TRBV1 is assigned pseudogene status. The CDR3 is 13 residues long. CDR3 DNA: TGCACCAGCTCTGGGGGGGACGATGAGACCCAGTACTTC. As protein: CTSSGGDDETQYF.

This clone was observed once. The chain carries TRBV5-1 and TRBJ2-5; TRBD2 agrees at 10 bases. Germline V gene sequence: CDR1 SGHRS, CDR2 YFSETQ. With 0 bases clipped from V and 2 bases from J, the junction kept 4 bases outside the gene matches. The CDR3 covers 16 residues. As DNA, the CDR3 is TGCGCCAGCAGCTTGGGTCCAGCGGGGGGGCAAGAGACCCAGTACTTC. This codes for CASSLGPAGGQETQYF.

The V and J genes are TRBV7-2 and TRBJ2-6; 8 positions match TRBD1. The germline V gene encodes CDR1 SGHTA and CDR2 FQGNSA. The CDR3 runs to 15 residues. Trimming at V came to 2 bases and at J to 14 bases, leaving 11 bases not matched to a gene. The CDR3 is CASSLPLGTGIFLTF. The CDR3 DNA is TGTGCCAGCAGCTTACCATTAGGGACAGGTATCTTCCTGACTTTC.

The V and J genes are TRBV25-1 and TRBJ2-5, with D uncertain. Trimming pared 4 bases from V and 4 bases from J, leaving 10 bases between. The CDR3 loop spans 13 amino acids. CDR1 is MGHDK and CDR2 is SYGVNS in the germline V gene. DNA of the CDR3: TGTGCCAGCAGTGTTACTACGCGAGAGACCCAGTACTTC. Its translation is CASSVTTRETQYF. Using reference TRBV25-1 and TRBJ2-5 for the parts outside the CDR3, the full variable domain is EADIYQTPRYLVIGTGKKITLECSQTMGHDKMYWYQQDPGMELHLIHYSYGVNSTEKGDLSSESTVSRIRTEHFPLTLESARPSHTSQYLCASSVTTRETQYFGPGTRLLVL.

V is TRBV24-1 and J is TRBJ2-1, with 9 bases that match TRBD1. The V gene end was trimmed by 4 bases and the J gene end by 8 bases; junction bases not matched to a gene: 8. The length of the CDR3 is 15 residues. CDR1 and CDR2 from the germline V gene are KGHDR and SFDVKD. The CDR3 coding sequence is TGTGCCACCAGTGAGGGGGGGACAGGGAGCTATGAGCAGTTCTTC. Residues: CATSEGGTGSYEQFF.

This clone was recorded a few times. The rearrangement uses TRBV12-2 and TRBJ1-3; the table names TRBD1, a call not compared with the DNA. TRBV12-2 is flagged as a pseudogene. The CDR3 has 17 residues. The CDR3 loop is CASRRTEDCSSGNTIYF. CDR3 DNA sequence: TGTGCAAGTCGCCGGACAGAGGACTGTTCCTCTGGAAACACCATATATTTT.

Turning to this clone: This same CDR3 is encoded by further DNA sequences in the sample. The rearrangement links TRBV3-1 (or the pseudogene TRBV3-2) to TRBJ1-3; 7 nucleotides agree with TRBD1. V gave up 3 bases and J gave up 0 bases; unmatched junction bases: 2. The germline V gene has CDR1 LGHDT and CDR2 YNNKEL (reference sequence). The CDR3 has 15 amino acids. The CDR3 spells CASSQQGGSGNTIYF. Written as DNA, the CDR3 is TGTGCCAGCAGCCAGCAGGGGGGCTCTGGAAACACCATATATTTT.

The chain uses TRBV28 and TRBJ2-7, with TRBD2 matching 10 bases. CDR1 and CDR2 (germline): MDHEN, SYDVKM. The CDR3 is 15 residues long. V was pared by 6 bases and J by 0 bases, with 5 bases of the junction left unmatched. Here the CDR3 reads CASRHPSGSSYEQYF. For the CDR3, the DNA is TGTGCCAGCAGGCACCCTAGCGGGAGCTCCTACGAGCAGTACTTC.

The CDR3 DNA sequence: TGTGCCAGCAAGAGGGGGGGGACAAACACTGAAGCTTTCTTT. It yields the protein CASKRGGTNTEAFF. The chain combines TRBV2 with TRBJ1-1; D possibly corresponds to TRBD1 (6 bases). CDR3 length equals 14 residues. Germline V gene sequence: CDR1 SNHLY, CDR2 FYNNEI. V was shortened by 7 bases and J by 2 bases, with 14 bases between the two germline ends.

The genes are TRBV29-1 and TRBJ2-7; 14 bases are a match to TRBD2. V trimming: 7 bases; J trimming: 4 bases; junction bases outside the gene matches: 9. CDR1 is SQVTM and CDR2 is ANQGSEA in the germline V gene. This CDR3 contains 15 residues. The DNA of the CDR3 is TGCAGCGCAGAGGGACTAGCGGGAGAGCAGTACGAGCAGTACTTC. Its translation is CSAEGLAGEQYEQYF.

The chain is built from TRBV28 and TRBJ1-6; TRBD1 might be the D (6 bases). V gave up 7 bases and J gave up 10 bases, with 14 bases separating them. Per germline, CDR1 MDHEN and CDR2 SYDVKM. The CDR3 contains 13 residues. DNA for the CDR3: TGTGCCAGCATCCAGGGGCTGGGATCACCCCTCCACTTT. Residues: CASIQGLGSPLHF.

The rearrangement links TRBV24-1 to TRBJ1-5, with D perhaps matching TRBD1 (6 bases). Trimming cost V 3 bases and J 4 bases, with 12 bases left between them. The germline V gene encodes CDR1 KGHDR and CDR2 SFDVKD. There are 15 residues in the CDR3. In DNA, the CDR3 is TGTGCCACCAGTGATAGGGCAGGGGATAATCAGCCCCAGCATTTT. Its translation: CATSDRAGDNQPQHF.

V usage is TRBV5-1 and J usage is TRBJ2-3; tentative D call: TRBD1 (5 bases). Trimming took 7 bases from V and 3 from J, leaving 18 bases between them. Germline V gene data show CDR1 as SGHRS and CDR2 as YFSETQ. The CDR3 runs 15 residues. Here the CDR3 DNA reads TGCGCCAGCGAACCAAGGGGATTTGGGACAGATACGCAGTATTTT. This sequence encodes CASEPRGFGTDTQYF.

V usage is TRBV24-1 and J usage is TRBJ2-3, with D hard to call. Germline values: CDR1 KGHDR, CDR2 SFDVKD. The V and J ends lost 4 bases and 0 bases respectively, with 10 bases between them. The CDR3 extends over 15 amino acids. DNA for the CDR3: TGTGCCACCAGTGACGTCGAAGCTAGCACAGATACGCAGTATTTT. It encodes CATSDVEASTDTQYF.

The V call is TRBV3-1 (or the pseudogene TRBV3-2), the J call TRBJ1-2, with 8 nucleotides matching TRBD1. This CDR3 spans 13 amino acids. The ends lost 5 bases at V and 8 bases at J; junction bases unmatched: 7. Germline values: CDR1 LGHDT, CDR2 YNNKEL (reference sequence). In DNA, the CDR3 is TGTGCCAGCAGCGAAATTACAGGGGGAGGCTACACCTTC. This codes for CASSEITGGGYTF.

The chain couples TRBV6-5 to TRBJ2-1; perhaps TRBD1 as D (5 bases). This CDR3 has 15 amino acids. In germline, CDR1 is MNHEY, CDR2 SVGAGI. The V end lost 5 bases, the J end lost 4 bases, and 15 bases lay between the germline ends. The CDR3 nucleotides are TGTGCCAGCAGTCCGGTTGGGGCACCATACAATGAGCAGTTCTTC. Protein sequence: CASSPVGAPYNEQFF.

The chain combines TRBV6-5 with TRBJ1-2, with D hard to call. Trimming left V 2 bases short and J 8 bases short, with 9 bases between. The CDR3 totals 12 residues. From germline, CDR1 is MNHEY and CDR2 SVGAGI. The CDR3 coding sequence is TGTGCCAGCAGTTACCTAGACGGCGGCTACACCTTC. This gives the protein CASSYLDGGYTF.

The chain couples TRBV6-5 to TRBJ1-2, with D possibly being TRBD1 (6 bases). CDR3 length equals 15 residues. Germline V gene lookup returns CDR1 MNHEY and CDR2 SVGAGI. Trimming shortened V by 0 bases and J by 0 bases, and 8 bases separated the two germline ends. The CDR3 reads CASSYSAGANYGYTF. In DNA, the CDR3 is TGTGCCAGCAGTTACTCGGCAGGGGCTAACTATGGCTACACCTTC.

The V call is TRBV11-3, the J call TRBJ2-3; TRBD2 matches at 7 bases. The germline V gene encodes CDR1 SGHNT and CDR2 YENEEA. With 5 bases clipped from V and 4 bases from J, the junction kept 6 bases outside the gene matches. The CDR3 consists of 14 residues. The CDR3 DNA reads as TGTGCCAGCAGCGCAACTAGCGCCGCAGATACGCAGTATTTT. Encoded protein: CASSATSAADTQYF.

The chain uses TRBV15 and TRBJ2-1; D might be TRBD1 (5 bases). V gave up 4 bases and J gave up 2 bases, with 12 bases separating them. The CDR3 contains 15 residues. Looked up from germline, CDR1 is LNHNV and CDR2 is YYDKDF (reference sequence). CDR3 DNA: TGTGCCACCAGCACCTCTAGGGGCCCCTACAATGAGCAGTTCTTC. It encodes CATSTSRGPYNEQFF.

V usage is TRBV9 and J usage is TRBJ2-3; TRBD2 agrees at 11 bases. The CDR3 has 17 amino acids. Germline V gives CDR1 SGDLS, CDR2 YYNGEE. After removal of 4 bases from V and 5 bases from J, the junction contained 12 bases not matched to a gene. CDR3 amino acids: CASSPLAGGLRRDTQYF. CDR3 nucleotide sequence: TGTGCCAGCAGCCCTCTAGCGGGGGGTCTCCGTAGAGATACGCAGTATTTT.

The rearrangement uses TRBV4-1 and TRBJ2-1; possible D gene TRBD1, 5 bases. Germline V gene data show CDR1 as MGHRA and CDR2 as YSYEKL. CDR3 length: 14 residues. V lost 4 bases and J 5 bases, leaving 12 bases between the germline ends. CDR3 loop: CASSLLGPHNEQFF. CDR3 bases: TGCGCCAGCAGCCTATTGGGGCCCCACAATGAGCAGTTCTTC.

The rearrangement uses TRBV6-1 and TRBJ1-2; a possible D gene is TRBD1 (5 bases). CDR3 length equals 15 residues. CDR1 and CDR2 from the germline V gene are MNHNS and SASEGT. Trimming pared 1 base from V and 4 bases from J, leaving 13 bases between. This chain's CDR3 is CASSEDRRQRYGYTF. The CDR3 DNA reads TGTGCCAGCAGTGAAGATCGCAGACAGCGCTATGGCTACACCTTC.